This T cell receptor beta chain is from a study of T cell responses to AZD1222 COVID-19 vaccine. Study results and limitations: After two AZD1222 doses, spike-specific TCR breadth and depth rose versus day 0.

Here immunoSEQ multiplex PCR was the method, and the copy in TCRdb shows in-frame clones only, minus some. This sample has over 110,000 clones, with almost 90% found just once. In this sample, this clone turned up once. The target antigen is unknown. Doses given second, at about 4 or about 12 weeks, were pooled. After removal of 7 bases from V and 0 bases from J, the junction contained 4 bases not matched to a gene. CDR1 SQVTM and CDR2 ANQGSEA come from the germline V gene. The CDR3 consists of 13 residues. Sample: peripheral blood, taken 28 days after the second AZD1222 dose. This receptor was obtained from an adult who received the AZD1222 COVID-19 vaccine. The genes are TRBV29-1 and TRBJ1-2; 8 positions agree with TRBD1. CDR3: CSAGTGANYGYTF. As DNA, the CDR3 is TGCAGCGCTGGGACAGGCGCTAACTATGGCTACACCTTC.